A selection of T cell receptor beta chains follows, all from one sample in a study of response to subunit inactivated influenza vaccine. TCRdb reprocessed the RT-PCR reads via MiXCR and lists one record per CDR3 protein. The sample lists 600,000 to 850,000 distinct CDR3 sequences, 14% occurring once. The input for sequencing was PBMCs from blood, taken less than 15 days before vaccination. The receptors here all came from a man over 45 who received an inactivated influenza vaccine. Both conserved end residues are part of each CDR3. Each record gives: J gene, V gene, clone size, D gene, CDR3 length, CDR3 protein, CDR3 DNA. A D gene is named only where the DNA matches it firmly. A row's size may be missing; if present it is once, few, many or a size class.

>TRBJ2-1|TRBV7-9|.|.|15
CASSGRDRPYNEQFF
TGTGCCAGCAGCGGCCGGGACCGACCTTACAATGAGCAGTTCTTC
>TRBJ2-6|TRBV28|.|TRBD1|16
CASSLTGLSGANVLTF
TGTGCCAGCAGCTTGACAGGGCTGTCTGGGGCCAACGTCCTGACTTTC
>TRBJ2-2|TRBV9|many|TRBD1|15
CASSVGQGRTGELFF
TGTGCCAGCAGCGTCGGACAGGGAAGGACCGGGGAGCTGTTTTTT
>TRBJ1-6|TRBV5-1|few|.|15
CASSLSAGSNSPLHF
TGCGCCAGCAGCTTGTCGGCAGGGAGTAATTCACCCCTCCACTTT
>TRBJ2-1|TRBV7-2|few|.|17
CASSLLLFQSSYNEQFF
TGTGCCAGCAGCCTACTCCTCTTCCAGAGCTCCTACAATGAGCAGTTCTTC
>TRBJ1-1|TRBV4-2|.|.|16
CASSQAGMGSNTEAFF
TGTGCCAGCAGCCAGGCGGGAATGGGCAGCAACACTGAAGCTTTCTTT
>TRBJ2-4|TRBV12-3/TRBV12-4|many|.|14
CASSLGGGENIQYF
TGTGCCAGCAGTTTAGGGGGAGGCGAAAACATTCAGTACTTC
>TRBJ1-6|TRBV4-1|.|.|18
CASSQFGAQDSYNSPLHF
TGCGCCAGCAGCCAATTCGGGGCACAGGACTCCTATAATTCACCCCTCCACTTT
>TRBJ1-1|TRBV6-1|.|TRBD1|14
CASTTGTVWYEAFF
TGTGCCAGCACCACCGGGACAGTCTGGTATGAAGCTTTCTTT
>TRBJ1-1|TRBV6-1|few|.|14
CASRSEVLNTEAFF
TGTGCCAGCAGATCAGAGGTATTGAACACTGAAGCTTTCTTT
>TRBJ1-3|TRBV3-1|few|TRBD1|15
CASSPGTVSGNTIYF
TGTGCCAGCAGCCCCGGGACAGTCTCTGGAAACACCATATATTTT
>TRBJ2-1|TRBV4-3|few|.|15
CASSQDNRGWNEQFF
TGCGCCAGCAGCCAAGATAATCGGGGGTGGAATGAGCAGTTCTTC
>TRBJ2-7|TRBV29-1|many|.|11
CSVVIDSGQYF
TGCAGCGTTGTTATCGATTCAGGGCAGTACTTC
>TRBJ1-6|TRBV7-2|.|.|15
CASSRRGLYNSPLHF
TGTGCCAGCAGCCGCAGGGGCCTCTATAATTCACCCCTCCACTTT
>TRBJ2-1|TRBV12-3/TRBV12-4|few|TRBD2|17
CASSDRLSGRDYNEQFF
TGTGCCAGCAGTGACAGACTCAGCGGGAGGGATTACAATGAGCAGTTCTTC
>TRBJ1-1|TRBV4-3|.|TRBD1|12
CASSQTQGPAFF
TGCGCCAGCAGCCAGACACAGGGGCCCGCTTTCTTT
>TRBJ2-7|TRBV4-3|many|.|14
CASSQAGNIYEQYF
TGCGCCAGCAGCCAAGCTGGGAATATCTACGAGCAGTACTTC